This entry lists 14 T cell receptor beta chains sequenced from one sample in a study of control samples from healthy donors and cancer patients. The method was immunoSEQ multiplex PCR; TCRdb's version includes in-frame clones alone and lacks a portion of them. Of over 200,000 clones listed, roughly 80% are singletons. Sequencing input: PBMCs. The receptors stem from a woman aged 60 to 75 with lung cancer.

The table lists this clone with a few counts. The rearrangement links TRBV4-2 to TRBJ1-1, with a possible D match to TRBD1 (6 bases). CDR1 and CDR2 (germline): LGHNA, YNFKEQ. This CDR3 has 13 residues. Trimming removed 4 bases from V and 3 bases from J, with 9 bases in between. The CDR3 DNA reads TGTGCCAGCAGCCCCAACAGGGACACTGAAGCTTTCTTT. As protein: CASSPNRDTEAFF.

V usage is TRBV7-3 and J usage is TRBJ2-3, with 9 bases identical to TRBD1. CDR1 SGHTA and CDR2 FQGTGA come from the germline V gene. The CDR3 runs to 15 residues. V shed 2 bases, J shed 5 bases, and the junction held 5 bases outside the gene matches. The CDR3 DNA sequence: TGTGCCAGCAGCTTATCACAGGGGGCTAGAGATACGCAGTATTTT. Translating gives CASSLSQGARDTQYF.

This chain uses TRBV19 with TRBJ2-3; no definite D call. This CDR3 comprises 13 residues. The V end lost 1 base, the J end lost 9 bases, and 11 bases lay between the germline ends. Germline V gene sequence: CDR1 LNHDA, CDR2 SQIVND (reference sequence). The CDR3 DNA follows: TGTGCCAGTAGTATAGGGGTTCTAGGCACGCAGTATTTT. This gives the protein CASSIGVLGTQYF.

The chain is built from TRBV6-5 and TRBJ1-5; D remains unclear. Germline loops: CDR1 MNHEY, CDR2 SVGAGI. This CDR3 has 15 amino acids. Trimming cost V 0 bases and J 4 bases, with 10 bases left between them. CDR3 region: CASSYSFLGNQPQHF. CDR3 DNA sequence: TGTGCCAGCAGTTACTCGTTCTTGGGTAATCAGCCCCAGCATTTT.

The chain carries TRBV19 and TRBJ2-5; no clear D. V lost 2 bases, J lost 5 bases, and 21 bases lay in between. Germline V gene lookup returns CDR1 LNHDA and CDR2 SQIVND (reference sequence). This CDR3 has 17 residues. DNA for the CDR3: TGTGCCAGTAGTATAACCCCCCCCGGCAGGCTTAGGGAGACCCAGTACTTC. This codes for CASSITPPGRLRETQYF. Filled out from reference TRBV19 and TRBJ2-5, the complete variable domain reads DGGITQSPKYLFRKEGQNVTLSCEQNLNHDAMYWYRQDPGQGLRLIYYSQIVNDFQKGDIAEGYSVSREKKESFPLTVTSAQKNPTAFYLCASSITPPGRLRETQYFGPGTRLLVL.

The rearrangement uses TRBV10-3 and TRBJ2-2, with D perhaps TRBD1 or TRBD2 (5 bases each). The ends were cut back, 10 bases at V and 2 bases at J, with 14 bases in the middle. The CDR3 length is 14 residues. Germline CDR1 ENHRY, CDR2 SYGVKD. The CDR3 region is CATLGDFNTGELFF. The CDR3 bases are TGTGCCACCCTGGGGGATTTTAACACCGGGGAGCTGTTTTTT.

The chain combines TRBV7-9 with TRBJ2-3; D gene unclear. Germline V gene lookup returns CDR1 SEHNR and CDR2 FQNEAQ (reference sequence). This CDR3 contains 12 residues. V lost 5 bases and J lost 2, with 5 bases in between. CDR3 nucleotides: TGTGCCAGCAGCCAGATCACAGATACGCAGTATTTT. Its protein product is CASSQITDTQYF.

Points on this clone: Possible read error: a much larger clone is one base away. Other nucleotide sequences in the sample specify the same CDR3. The rearrangement joins TRBV5-6 to TRBJ1-1; 8 bases fit TRBD1. The CDR3 sequence is 14 residues long. Germline CDR1 SGHDT, CDR2 YYEEEE. V was pared by 4 bases and J by 1 base, with 3 bases of the junction left unmatched. This chain's CDR3 is CASSRGTGNTEAFF. In nucleotides, the CDR3 is TGTGCCAGCAGCCGAGGGACAGGGAACACTGAAGCTTTCTTT.

This chain joins TRBV10-3 and TRBJ1-5; D not resolved. Germline lookup yields CDR1 ENHRY and CDR2 SYGVKD. Trimming took 2 bases from V and 6 from J, leaving 5 bases between them. This CDR3 has 12 residues. CDR3 nucleotides: TGTGCCATCAGTGAGGGAGGTCAGCCCCAGCATTTT. Residues: CAISEGGQPQHF.

In regard to this clone: The sample carries other DNA sequences with the same CDR3. This chain uses TRBV9 with TRBJ1-2; TRBD1 is a possible D gene (5 bases). The germline V gene has CDR1 SGDLS and CDR2 YYNGEE. The CDR3 runs 15 residues. V lost 7 bases, J lost 8 bases, and 24 bases lay in between. The CDR3 here is CASFGGEERGGGYTF. CDR3 DNA sequence: TGTGCCAGCTTCGGGGGGGAGGAAAGGGGCGGGGGCTACACCTTC.

The V call is TRBV4-1, the J call TRBJ2-1; D is ambiguous. The germline CDR1 and CDR2 sequences are MGHRA and YSYEKL. This CDR3 has 13 residues. V dropped 1 base and J dropped 9 bases, with 10 bases sitting between them. CDR3 in DNA: TGCGCCAGCAGCCAAGCACAGCTCCCTGAGCAGTTCTTC. It translates to CASSQAQLPEQFF.

The chain uses TRBV5-1 and TRBJ2-7; D ambiguous. Trimming shortened V by 0 bases and J by 6 bases, and 7 bases separated the two germline ends. In germline, CDR1 is SGHRS, CDR2 YFSETQ. This CDR3 comprises 12 residues. The CDR3 sequence: CASSLAYSEQYF. In DNA form, the CDR3 reads TGCGCCAGCAGCTTGGCGTACAGCGAGCAGTACTTC.

This clone was seen only once. V is TRBV10-3 and J is TRBJ2-1; the match to TRBD1 covers 7 bases. The germline V gene encodes CDR1 ENHRY and CDR2 SYGVKD. CDR3 length: 13 residues. Trimming at V came to 6 bases and at J to 7 bases, leaving 6 bases not matched to a gene. CDR3 protein: CAISAGTANEQFF. DNA for the CDR3: TGTGCCATCAGCGCCGGGACAGCAAATGAGCAGTTCTTC.

The rearrangement links TRBV24-1 to TRBJ2-2; 11 bases are a match to TRBD1. The junction had 5 bases not matched to a gene; V was cut back by 4 bases and J by 5 bases. The length of the CDR3 is 16 residues. The germline V gene encodes CDR1 KGHDR and CDR2 SFDVKD. CDR3 sequence (DNA): TGTGCCACCAGTGACCCCGGGACAGGGGGAACCGGGGAGCTGTTTTTT. Translation gives CATSDPGTGGTGELFF.